This T cell receptor (beta chain) was found in a study of T cells in Graves' hyperthyroidism and ophthalmopathy. This clonotype was picked up many times. Clinical symptoms, serum thyroxine and TRAb, thyroid ultrasound and orbital computed tomography together formed the diagnostic basis. The source of the PBMCs was over 8.5 ml of fresh peripheral blood. CDR3 length equals 16 residues. Germline assignment: CDR1 SGHRS and CDR2 YFSETQ. Trimming pared 0 bases from V and 5 bases from J, leaving 15 bases between. Regions amplified from RNA transcripts were the TCR beta CDR3 regions. HTBI primers were employed in a first-round RT-PCR of the TCR CDR3. In TCRdb, the multiplex PCR reads were re-called with MiXCR into one record per CDR3 protein. The sample has around 280,000 distinct CDR3 sequences, less than 15% seen once; the top ten hold approximately 7.8%.

The specimen sequenced was blood. V usage is TRBV5-1 and J usage is TRBJ1-5; D possibly corresponds to TRBD1 (6 bases). The sequence was collected from a woman aged 25 to 45 with Graves' hyperthyroidism that later progressed to Graves' ophthalmopathy. Here the CDR3 reads CASSLGSAGGHQPQHF. For the CDR3, the DNA is TGCGCCAGCAGCTTGGGTTCCGCGGGGGGGCATCAGCCCCAGCATTTT.